This TCR beta chain comes out of a study of T cell responses to AZD1222 COVID-19 vaccine. Trimming stripped 4 bases from V and 0 bases from J, with 8 bases between. The CDR3 is made up of 13 amino acids. Germline values: CDR1 SGHRS, CDR2 YFSETQ. Only in-frame clones appear in the TCRdb table, and some are missing; sequencing was by immunoSEQ multiplex PCR. The sample shows about 56,000 clones, approximately 86% of them seen only once. Broader study findings: Clonal diversity may have been underestimated in mostly white British donors. Repertoire sampling was restricted to post-peak T cell response timepoints.

This clone was picked up a small number of times. Its cognate antigen is unknown. This material consisted of peripheral blood, taken 28 days after the second AZD1222 dose. The receptor's source is an adult who received the AZD1222 COVID-19 vaccine. The chain employs TRBV5-1 and TRBJ2-7, with D perhaps TRBD1 (5 bases). CDR3 residues: CASSLDISYEQYF. The CDR3 DNA reads as TGCGCCAGCAGCCTGGACATCTCCTACGAGCAGTACTTC.